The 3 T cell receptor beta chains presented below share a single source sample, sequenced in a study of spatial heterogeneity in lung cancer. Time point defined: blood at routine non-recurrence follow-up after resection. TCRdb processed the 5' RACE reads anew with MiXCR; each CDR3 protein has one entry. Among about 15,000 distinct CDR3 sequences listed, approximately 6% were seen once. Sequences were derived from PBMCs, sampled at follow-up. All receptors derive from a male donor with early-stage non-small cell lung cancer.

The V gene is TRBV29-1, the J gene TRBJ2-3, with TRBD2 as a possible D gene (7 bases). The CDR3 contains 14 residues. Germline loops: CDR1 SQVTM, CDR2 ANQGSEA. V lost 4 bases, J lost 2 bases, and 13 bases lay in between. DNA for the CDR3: TGCAGCGTTGTCCGAGGGGGGGTCACAGATACGCAGTATTTT. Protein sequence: CSVVRGGVTDTQYF.

CDR3 nucleotides: TGTGCCAGCAGTTACGGGCCAGGGGCGTACGAGCAGTACTTC. Its translation: CASSYGPGAYEQYF. The rearrangement joins TRBV6-5 to TRBJ2-7; D might be TRBD1 (6 bases). This CDR3 has 14 amino acids. Per germline, CDR1 MNHEY and CDR2 SVGAGI. The V end lost 2 bases, the J end lost 4 bases, and 12 bases lay between the germline ends.

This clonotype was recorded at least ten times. CDR3 residues: CASSLLRGTVEQYF. CDR3 nucleotides: TGTGCCAGCAGTTTATTGCGGGGGACCGTCGAGCAGTACTTC. The gene calls are TRBV27 and TRBJ2-7, with 7 bases fitting TRBD2. V gave up 1 base and J gave up 6 bases; unmatched junction bases: 6. CDR3 length equals 14 residues. Per the germline V gene, CDR1 is MNHEY and CDR2 is SMNVEV (reference sequence).